This TCR beta chain was sequenced in a study of T cell repertoires in cytomegalovirus infection. This clonotype was observed a few times. The antigen is undetermined. Whole-study findings and limits: CMV carriers with the relevant HLA were identified by cumulative public TCR beta family frequency. Ex vivo, HLA-C-restricted CMV-specific TCR beta clonotypes prevailed over the rest of the response.

TCRdb independently ran MiXCR on the reads; one entry per CDR3 protein. The sample yields hundreds of thousands of distinct CDR3 sequences, about 33% seen once. The CDR3 spans 14 residues. With V trimmed by 4 bases and J by 7 bases, 6 bases remained unmatched. The germline CDR1 and CDR2 sequences are MGHDK and SYGVNS. The sequenced sample was cultured PBMCs, obtained from culture after CMV antigen stimulation. The chain recombines TRBV25-1 with TRBJ2-1; 8 nucleotides align to TRBD2. The clonotype was recovered from a human donor in good health (CMV status not recorded). Some clones in this sample may be carry-over from other donors' samples. For the CDR3, the DNA is TGTGCCAGCAGTGTCGCGGGAGGATGGAATGAGCAGTTCTTC. Translated: CASSVAGGWNEQFF.